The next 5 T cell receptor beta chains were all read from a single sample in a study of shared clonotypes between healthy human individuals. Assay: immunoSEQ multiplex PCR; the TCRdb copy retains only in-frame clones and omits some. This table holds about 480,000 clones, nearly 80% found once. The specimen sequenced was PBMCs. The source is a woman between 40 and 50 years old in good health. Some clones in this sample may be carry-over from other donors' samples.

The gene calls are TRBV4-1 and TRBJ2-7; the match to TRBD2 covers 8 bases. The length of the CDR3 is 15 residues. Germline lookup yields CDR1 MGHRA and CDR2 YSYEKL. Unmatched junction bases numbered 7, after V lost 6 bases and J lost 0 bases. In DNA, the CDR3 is TGCGCCAGCAGAGGTGGCCTAGCGGGCTCCTACGAGCAGTACTTC. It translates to CASRGGLAGSYEQYF.

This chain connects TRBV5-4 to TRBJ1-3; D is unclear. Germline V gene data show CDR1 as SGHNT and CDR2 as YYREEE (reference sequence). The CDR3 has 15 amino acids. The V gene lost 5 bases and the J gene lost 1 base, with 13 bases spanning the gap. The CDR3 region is CASRDGIGSGNTIYF. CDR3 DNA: TGTGCCAGCAGGGACGGGATAGGGTCTGGAAACACCATATATTTT.

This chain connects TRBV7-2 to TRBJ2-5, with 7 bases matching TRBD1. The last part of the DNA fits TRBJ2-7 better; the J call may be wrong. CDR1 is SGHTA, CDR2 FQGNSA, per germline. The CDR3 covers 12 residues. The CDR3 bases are TGTGCCAGCAGCAGGACAGGCGGCGAGCAGTACTTC. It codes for CASSRTGGEQYF.

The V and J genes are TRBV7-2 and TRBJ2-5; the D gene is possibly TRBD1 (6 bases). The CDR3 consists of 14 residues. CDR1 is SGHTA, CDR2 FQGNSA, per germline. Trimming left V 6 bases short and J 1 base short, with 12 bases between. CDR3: CASSRTVFQETQYF. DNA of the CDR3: TGTGCCAGCAGTCGGACAGTCTTCCAAGAGACCCAGTACTTC.

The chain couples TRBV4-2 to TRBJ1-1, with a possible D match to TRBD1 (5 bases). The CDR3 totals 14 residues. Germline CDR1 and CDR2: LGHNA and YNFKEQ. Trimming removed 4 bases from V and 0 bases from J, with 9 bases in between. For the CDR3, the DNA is TGTGCCAGCAGCCTACAGGCAATGAACACTGAAGCTTTCTTT. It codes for CASSLQAMNTEAFF.